The T cell receptor (beta chain) described here comes from a study of blood T cell repertoires in COVID-19 (dated by TCRdb to about 2020). About the study as a whole: Collaborator samples came from the United States, Italy and Spain and covered acute and convalescent phases of COVID-19. The prospective study material was composed of cDNA or gDNA derived from T cells, B-cell-depleted T cells, or PBMCs. Subjects who had been exposed to COVID-19, were actively infected with it, or had recovered from it provided the deeply sampled blood TCRbeta repertoires that made up the dataset. The repertoires were made available in a free public database intended to serve as a resource for research on the immune response to SARS-CoV-2. The samples were drawn from two sources: the first 160 participants of the ongoing ImmuneRACE study, and 1,254 subjects contributed by 6 global collaborators. The sample metadata nearly always contained a de-identified subject ID, COVID-19 status, age in years and sex. Where HLA class I and class II types were available, the types were taken from metadata supplied by the sample provider, not from assay-based typing.

Enrolling through a virtual design, the prospective study's participants ranged in age from roughly 18 to 90 years and lived across about two dozen United States geographic areas. In the prospective study, participants were assigned to cohorts based on the clinical history participants reported in a screening survey and a study questionnaire. For ImmuneRACE Cohort 3, a participant was defined as recovered based on two consecutive negative NP/OP PCR tests, clearance by a healthcare professional, or resolution of symptoms. Mobile phlebotomists in the prospective study collected whole blood, serum and a nasopharyngeal or oropharyngeal swab from every participant. Prospective study participants could optionally give additional blood draws and questionnaires over an approximately two-month period. Blood samples from the prospective study were shipped frozen or at room temperature prior to DNA extraction.

Clipping removes 3 bases from V and 1 base from J, with 3 as the unmatched junction base count. The germline V gene encodes CDR1 KGHSH and CDR2 LQKENI. CDR3 length: 15 amino acids, cysteine to phenylalanine. Solely the CDR3 DNA is kept, with 45 bases framed from the first base. For this clone: Its recognized antigen is unknown. No quality values exist for individual bases; no much larger clone is one base distant.

Overall results and qualifications from the work: Clinical and demographic metadata were provided uncurated, with the amount varying by source and participant.

The immunoSEQ Assay, a bias-controlled multiplex PCR, was used to amplify TCRbeta CDR3 regions from genomic DNA. The authors' analysis ran thus. Nucleated cell counts per sample were estimated from amplification of reference gene primers within the assay. To quantify the absolute abundance of each unique TCRbeta CDR3 rearrangement, sequence reads were collapsed and filtered. Productive Simpson clonality was computed per sample as the square root of Simpson's diversity index over productive rearrangements. Not all clones reach the TCRdb copy of this immuneACCESS table, which keeps in-frame sequences only. Checked studies attribute under half of the gap to unresolved V genes and leave the rest unexplained. The DNA was the basis for D and trimming; V, J and clone size are from that table. This sample holds around 450,000 clones; 80% to 95% were observed only once. The top ten clonotypes cover 0.55% to 0.75% of the sample.

The TCR sequence derives from a man aged 18 to 29 who had recovered from COVID-19. The chain is made from TRBV18 and TRBJ1-2, with 9 bases aligning to TRBD1. Sequences were obtained from PBMCs or T cells enriched from blood (not recorded which). The DNA is as follows: TGTGCCAGCTCACCGGGACAGGGAGTTAACTATGGCTACACCTTC. The encoded protein is CASSPGQGVNYGYTF. Joined to the reference TRBV18 and TRBJ1-2 proteins, this CDR3 gives the full variable domain: NAGVMQNPRHLVRRRGQEARLRCSPMKGHSHVYWYRQLPEEGLKFMVYLQKENIIDESGMPKERFSAEFPKEGPSILRIQQVVRGDSAAYFCASSPGQGVNYGYTFGSGTRLTVV.